The text below deals with one T cell receptor (beta chain). Its specificity is unknown. The record originates from a study of Tregs in tolerant kidney transplant recipients. Study-wide points: Validation in larger populations is needed because few patients were studied. No direct test of biological reproducibility was done here.

The protocol was immunoSEQ multiplex PCR, while the TCRdb copy is restricted to in-frame clones and leaves out a portion. Of more than 60,000 clones in the sample, around nine tenths are singletons; the top ten hold 0.39%. The CDR3 is made up of 13 amino acids. J lost 10 bases, V lost 5 bases, and 12 bases had no gene match. The germline V gene has CDR1 SGHRS and CDR2 YFSETQ. Sequences were derived from CD4+ T cells from blood, sampled before the transplant. This sequence joins TRBV5-1 and TRBJ2-7; 7 bases match TRBD1. The source is a human donor who received a combined kidney and bone marrow transplant. The CDR3 coding sequence is TGCGCCAGCAGTCGGACAACAGGGGACGTCCAGTACTTC. The encoded protein is CASSRTTGDVQYF.